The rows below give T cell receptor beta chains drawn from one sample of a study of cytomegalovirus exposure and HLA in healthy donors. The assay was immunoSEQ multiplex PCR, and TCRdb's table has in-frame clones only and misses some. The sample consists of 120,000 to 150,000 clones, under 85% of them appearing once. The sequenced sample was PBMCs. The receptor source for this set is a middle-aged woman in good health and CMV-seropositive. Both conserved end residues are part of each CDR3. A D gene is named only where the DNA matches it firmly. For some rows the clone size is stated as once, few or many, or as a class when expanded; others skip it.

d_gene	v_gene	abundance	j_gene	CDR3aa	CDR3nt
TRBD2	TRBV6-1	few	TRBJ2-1	CASSEVTSGSYNEQFF	TGTGCCAGCAGTGAAGTGACTAGCGGATCCTACAATGAGCAGTTCTTC
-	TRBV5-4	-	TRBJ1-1	CASSSGGLGSNTEAFF	TGTGCCAGCAGCTCCGGAGGTTTAGGGTCGAACACTGAAGCTTTCTTT
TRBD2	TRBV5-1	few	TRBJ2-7	CASRRGTSGDLPTQDF	TGCGCCAGCAGGCGAGGGACTAGCGGGGACTTACCGACCCAAGACTTC
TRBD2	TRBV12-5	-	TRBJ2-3	CASGLVSGRVGTDTQYF	TGTGCTAGTGGTTTGGTTAGCGGGAGGGTAGGCACAGATACGCAGTATTTT
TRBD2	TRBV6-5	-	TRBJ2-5	CASSYSGLASQTQYF	TGTGCCAGCAGTTACTCGGGACTAGCATCCCAGACCCAGTACTTC
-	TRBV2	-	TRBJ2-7	CASQGSEQYF	TGTGCCAGCCAAGGGAGCGAGCAGTACTTC
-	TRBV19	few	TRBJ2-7	CASSIDYGGLSYEQYF	TGTGCCAGTAGTATAGATTATGGCGGCCTCTCCTACGAGCAGTACTTC
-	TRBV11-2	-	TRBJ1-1	CASSSQGGLEAFF	TGTGCCAGCAGCTCGCAGGGCGGCTTGGAAGCTTTCTTT
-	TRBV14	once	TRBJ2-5	CASSQIEETQYF	TGTGCCAGCAGCCAAATAGAGGAGACCCAGTACTTC
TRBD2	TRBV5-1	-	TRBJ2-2	CASSLEASGPRTGELFF	TGCGCCAGCAGCTTGGAGGCTAGCGGGCCACGCACCGGGGAGCTGTTTTTT
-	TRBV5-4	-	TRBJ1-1	CASTSGLRETEAFF	TGTGCCAGCACCTCTGGACTAAGGGAAACTGAAGCTTTCTTT
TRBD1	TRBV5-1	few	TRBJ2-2	CASSRTGVDTGELFF	TGCGCCAGCAGCCGGACAGGGGTCGACACCGGGGAGCTGTTTTTT
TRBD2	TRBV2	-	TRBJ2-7	CASSVGGGRFDEQYF	TGTGCCAGCAGTGTGGGCGGGGGGAGGTTCGACGAGCAGTACTTC
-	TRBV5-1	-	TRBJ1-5	CASSLEDAGGQPQHF	TGCGCCAGCAGCTTGGAGGATGCGGGTGGTCAGCCCCAGCATTTT
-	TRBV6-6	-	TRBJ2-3	CASNSGTWDTDTQYF	TGTGCCAGTAATTCTGGGACATGGGACACAGATACGCAGTATTTT
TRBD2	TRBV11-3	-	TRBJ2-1	CASSLGTSVEQFF	TGTGCCAGCAGCTTAGGGACTAGTGTTGAGCAGTTCTTC
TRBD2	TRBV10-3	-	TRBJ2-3	CAISLGLADPGSDTQYF	TGTGCCATCAGCCTGGGGCTAGCGGATCCTGGGTCAGATACGCAGTATTTT
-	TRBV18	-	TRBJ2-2	CASSTGNTGELFF	TGTGCCAGCTCGACAGGGAACACCGGGGAGCTGTTTTTT
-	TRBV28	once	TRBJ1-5	CASSFVAGRTVNQPQHF	TGTGCCAGCAGTTTTGTGGCGGGCCGGACCGTGAATCAGCCCCAGCATTTT
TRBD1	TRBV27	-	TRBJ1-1	CASSAAGGAGTEAFF	TGTGCCAGCAGTGCCGCAGGGGGCGCGGGTACTGAAGCTTTCTTT
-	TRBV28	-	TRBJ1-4	CASSGVPPPQKLFF	TGTGCCAGCAGCGGGGTCCCACCGCCCCAAAAACTGTTTTTT
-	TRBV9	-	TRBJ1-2	CASRGGGLQDANYGYTF	TGTGCCAGCAGGGGTGGGGGACTCCAAGACGCTAACTATGGCTACACCTTC
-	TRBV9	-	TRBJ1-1	CASKGEGRGTEAFF	TGTGCCAGCAAGGGAGAGGGGAGGGGAACTGAAGCTTTCTTT
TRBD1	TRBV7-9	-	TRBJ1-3	CASSPLTGVSSGNTIYF	TGTGCCAGCAGCCCTCTTACAGGGGTGAGCTCTGGAAACACCATATATTTT
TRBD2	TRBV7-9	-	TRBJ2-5	CSSSILAVYQETQYF	TGTTCCAGCAGTATACTAGCGGTGTACCAAGAGACCCAGTACTTC
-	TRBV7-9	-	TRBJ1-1	CASSFPIEAFF	TGTGCCAGCAGCTTCCCCATTGAAGCTTTCTTT
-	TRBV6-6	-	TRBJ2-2	CASSYGLNTGELFF	TGTGCCAGCAGTTATGGGCTTAACACCGGGGAGCTGTTTTTT
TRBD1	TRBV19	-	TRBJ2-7	CASSPHRGPLSYEQYF	TGTGCCAGTAGTCCCCACAGGGGACCCCTCTCCTACGAGCAGTACTTC
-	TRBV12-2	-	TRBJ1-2	CASRSPDGQGGSYGYTF	TGTGCAAGTCGCTCACCAGACGGACAGGGAGGTTCCTATGGCTACACCTTC
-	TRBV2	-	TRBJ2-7	CASSELSREQYF	TGTGCCAGCAGTGAACTCTCCCGCGAGCAGTACTTC
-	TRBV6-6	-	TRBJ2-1	CASSSTTRALGNEQFF	TGTGCCAGCAGCTCTACGACTAGGGCACTAGGGAATGAGCAGTTCTTC
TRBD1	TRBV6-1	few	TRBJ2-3	CASRQGDTQYF	TGTGCCAGCAGACAGGGGGATACGCAGTATTTT
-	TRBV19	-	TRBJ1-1	CASSTTGTEAFF	TGTGCCAGTAGTACTACGGGGACTGAAGCTTTCTTT
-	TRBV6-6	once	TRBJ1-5	CASRGYSNQPQHF	TGTGCCAGCAGGGGCTATAGCAATCAGCCCCAGCATTTT
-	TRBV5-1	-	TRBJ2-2	CASTSSGVTGELFF	TGTGCCAGCACCTCCTCGGGGGTCACCGGGGAGCTGTTTTTT
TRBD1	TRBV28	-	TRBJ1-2	CASSLWGQGGGYTF	TGTGCCAGCAGTTTATGGGGACAGGGAGGAGGCTACACCTTC
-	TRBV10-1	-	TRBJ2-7	CASLAGTGPYEQYF	TGCGCCAGCTTAGCGGGGACAGGGCCCTACGAGCAGTACTTC
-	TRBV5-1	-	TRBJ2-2	CASSLAAGQSGELFF	TGCGCCAGCAGCTTGGCGGCAGGTCAATCCGGGGAGCTGTTTTTT
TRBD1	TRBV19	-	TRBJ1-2	CASADRGNYGYTF	TGTGCCAGCGCCGACAGGGGAAACTATGGCTACACCTTC